The present T cell receptor beta chain was sequenced within a study of shared T cell receptors in the human thymus. The repertoire was sequenced with immunoSEQ multiplex PCR; TCRdb's copy has only in-frame clones and lacks some. Among about 660,000 clones listed, more than 75% were seen once. The trim removed 3 bases at V and 1 base at J, leaving 16 bases unmatched. This CDR3 spans 21 amino acids. Germline V gene lookup returns CDR1 SGHRS and CDR2 YFSETQ. The sample was also reused in another study, on human thymus T cells. Turning to that study: Corrective heart surgery yielded resections, and these provided the thymus tissue. Thymic TCR repertoires of unrelated people reportedly overlapped highly.

This receptor was taken from a boy under three years old with a congenital heart defect. The sample comprised thymocytes. The chain combines TRBV5-1 with TRBJ2-1; 13 nucleotides line up with TRBD2. In DNA form, the CDR3 reads TGCGCCAGCAGCTCCGCCCTACTAGCGGGAGGGCCCATAAGATCCTACAATGAGCAGTTCTTC. It codes for CASSSALLAGGPIRSYNEQFF.